This TCR beta chain stems from a study of blood T cell repertoires in COVID-19. The assay was immunoSEQ multiplex PCR, and TCRdb's table has in-frame clones only and misses some. The table lists 450,000 to 500,000 clones, approximately 85% of them singletons. Germline V gives CDR1 LNHDA, CDR2 SQIVND (reference sequence). The germline V and J ends were trimmed by 3 bases and 8 bases, with 13 bases remaining between them. This CDR3 has 13 residues. This receptor was taken from a human donor in a cohort sampled during active COVID-19. This chain links TRBV19 with TRBJ1-2; D not resolved. The sequenced sample consisted of peripheral blood. The CDR3 region has the DNA TGTGCCAGTAGTATCGGAGGGAGTGGAGGCTACACCTTC. As protein: CASSIGGSGGYTF.